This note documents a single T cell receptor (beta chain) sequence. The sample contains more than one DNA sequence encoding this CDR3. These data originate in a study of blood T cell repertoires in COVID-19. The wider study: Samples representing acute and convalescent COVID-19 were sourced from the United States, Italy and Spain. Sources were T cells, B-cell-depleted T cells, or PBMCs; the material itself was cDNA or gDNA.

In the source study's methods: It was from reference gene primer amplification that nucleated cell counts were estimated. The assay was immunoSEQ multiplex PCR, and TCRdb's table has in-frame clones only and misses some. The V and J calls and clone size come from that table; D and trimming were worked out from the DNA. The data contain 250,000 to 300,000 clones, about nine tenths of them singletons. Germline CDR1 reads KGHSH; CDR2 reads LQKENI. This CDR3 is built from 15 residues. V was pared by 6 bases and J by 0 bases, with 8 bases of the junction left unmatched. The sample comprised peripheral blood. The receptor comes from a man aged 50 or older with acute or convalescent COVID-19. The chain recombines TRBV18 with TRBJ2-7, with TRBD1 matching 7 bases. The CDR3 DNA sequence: TGTGCCAGCTCTCCTGTTGACAGGGTCTCCTACGAGCAGTACTTC. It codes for CASSPVDRVSYEQYF.